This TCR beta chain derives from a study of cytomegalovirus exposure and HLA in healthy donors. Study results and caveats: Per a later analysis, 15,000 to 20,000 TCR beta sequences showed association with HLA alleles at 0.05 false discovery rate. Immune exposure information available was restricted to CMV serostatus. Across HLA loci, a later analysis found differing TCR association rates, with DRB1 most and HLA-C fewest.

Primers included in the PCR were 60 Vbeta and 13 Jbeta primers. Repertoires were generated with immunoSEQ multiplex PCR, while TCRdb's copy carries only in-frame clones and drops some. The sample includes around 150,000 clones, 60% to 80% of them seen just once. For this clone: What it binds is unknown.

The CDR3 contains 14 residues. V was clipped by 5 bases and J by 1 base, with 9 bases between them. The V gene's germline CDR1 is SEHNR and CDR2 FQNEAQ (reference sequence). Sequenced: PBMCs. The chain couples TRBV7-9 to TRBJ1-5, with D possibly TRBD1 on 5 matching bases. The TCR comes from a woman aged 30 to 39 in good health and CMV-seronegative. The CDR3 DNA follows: TGTGCCAGCAGCCTGACAGAGAGCAATCAGCCCCAGCATTTT. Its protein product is CASSLTESNQPQHF.